The source of this T cell receptor beta chain is a study of blood T cell repertoires in COVID-19. Study-level information: Sample material is recorded as cDNA or gDNA derived from T cells, B-cell-depleted T cells, or PBMCs.

The table lists this clone with a few counts. The CDR3 extends over 12 amino acids. Trimming removed 1 base from V and 9 bases from J, with 7 bases in between. In germline, CDR1 is LGHDT, CDR2 YNNKEL (reference sequence). Study processing details: Cell counts per sample came from amplifying reference gene primers. Data came from immunoSEQ multiplex PCR; TCRdb stores just in-frame clones and leaves some out. V, J and clone size derive from that table, while D and trimming were established from the DNA sequence. The repertoire consists of roughly 97,000 clones, with over 65% occurring once and the leading ten covering more than 20%.

The chain uses TRBV3-1 (or the pseudogene TRBV3-2) and TRBJ2-1; D unresolved. The specimen sequenced was peripheral blood. This TCR was sampled from a man in his 60s with acute or convalescent COVID-19. CDR3 nucleotide sequence: TGTGCCAGCAGCCAAGCCCTATTTGAGCAGTTCTTC. This sequence encodes CASSQALFEQFF.